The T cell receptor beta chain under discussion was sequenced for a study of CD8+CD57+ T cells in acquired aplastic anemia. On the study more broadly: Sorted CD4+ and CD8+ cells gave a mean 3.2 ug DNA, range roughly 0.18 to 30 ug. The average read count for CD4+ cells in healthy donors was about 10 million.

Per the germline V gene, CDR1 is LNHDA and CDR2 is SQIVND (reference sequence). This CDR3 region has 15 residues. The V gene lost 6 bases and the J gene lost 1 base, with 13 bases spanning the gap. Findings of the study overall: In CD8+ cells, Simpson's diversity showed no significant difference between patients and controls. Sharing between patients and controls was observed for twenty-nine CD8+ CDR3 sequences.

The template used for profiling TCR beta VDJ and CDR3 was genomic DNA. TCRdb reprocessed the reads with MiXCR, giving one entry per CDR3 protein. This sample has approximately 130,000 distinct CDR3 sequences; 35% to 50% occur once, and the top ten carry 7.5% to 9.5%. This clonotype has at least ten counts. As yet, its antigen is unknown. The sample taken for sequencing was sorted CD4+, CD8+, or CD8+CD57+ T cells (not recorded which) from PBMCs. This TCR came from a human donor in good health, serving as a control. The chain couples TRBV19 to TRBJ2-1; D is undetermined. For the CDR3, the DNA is TGTGCCAGTAGGACGGCCGGTGTATCCTACAATGAGCAGTTCTTC. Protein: CASRTAGVSYNEQFF.